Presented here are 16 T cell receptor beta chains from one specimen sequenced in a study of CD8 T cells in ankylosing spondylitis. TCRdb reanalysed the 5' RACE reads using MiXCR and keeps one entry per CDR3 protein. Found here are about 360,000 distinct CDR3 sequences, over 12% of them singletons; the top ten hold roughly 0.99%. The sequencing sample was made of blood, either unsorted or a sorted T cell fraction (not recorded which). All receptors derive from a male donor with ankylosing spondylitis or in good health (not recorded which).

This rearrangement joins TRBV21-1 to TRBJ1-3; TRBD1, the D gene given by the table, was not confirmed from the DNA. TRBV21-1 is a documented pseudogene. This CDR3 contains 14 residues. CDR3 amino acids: CASRETPGGNTIYF. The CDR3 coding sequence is TGTGCCAGCAGAGAGACTCCAGGGGGAAACACCATATATTTT.

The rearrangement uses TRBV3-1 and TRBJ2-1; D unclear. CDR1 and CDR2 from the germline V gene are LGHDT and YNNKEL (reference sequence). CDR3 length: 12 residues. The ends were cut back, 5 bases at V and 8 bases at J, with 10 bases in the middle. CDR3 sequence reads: CASSDGPHEQFF. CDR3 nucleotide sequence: TGTGCCAGCAGCGACGGGCCCCATGAGCAGTTCTTC.

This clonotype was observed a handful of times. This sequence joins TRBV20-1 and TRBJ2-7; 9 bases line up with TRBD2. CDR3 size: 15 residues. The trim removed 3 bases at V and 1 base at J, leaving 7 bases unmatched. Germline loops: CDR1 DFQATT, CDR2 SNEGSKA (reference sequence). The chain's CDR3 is CSASLSGGASYEQYF. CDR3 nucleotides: TGCAGTGCTAGCCTTAGCGGGGGCGCATCCTACGAGCAGTACTTC.

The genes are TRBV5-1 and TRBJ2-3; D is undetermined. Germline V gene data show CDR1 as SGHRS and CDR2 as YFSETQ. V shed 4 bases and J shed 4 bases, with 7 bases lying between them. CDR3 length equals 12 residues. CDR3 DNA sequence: TGCGCCAGCAGCCTTCCCCCAGATACGCAGTATTTT. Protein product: CASSLPPDTQYF.

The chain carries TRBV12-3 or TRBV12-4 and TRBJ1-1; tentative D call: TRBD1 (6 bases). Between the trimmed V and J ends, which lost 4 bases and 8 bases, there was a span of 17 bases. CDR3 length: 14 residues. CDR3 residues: CASSWDEGGSEAFF. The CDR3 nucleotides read TGTGCCAGCAGTTGGGACGAGGGGGGCTCGGAAGCTTTCTTT.

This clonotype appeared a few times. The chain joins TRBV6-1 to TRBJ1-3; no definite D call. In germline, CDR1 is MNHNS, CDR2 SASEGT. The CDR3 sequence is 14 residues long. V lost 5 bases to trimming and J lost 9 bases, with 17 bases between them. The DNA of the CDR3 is TGTGCCAGCAGTCAACCGGACGTCCTGGGCACCATATATTTT. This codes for CASSQPDVLGTIYF.

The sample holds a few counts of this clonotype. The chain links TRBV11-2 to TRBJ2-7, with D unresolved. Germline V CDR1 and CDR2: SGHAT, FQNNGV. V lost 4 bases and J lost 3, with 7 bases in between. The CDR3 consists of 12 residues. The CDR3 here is CASSSWDYEQYF. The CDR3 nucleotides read TGTGCCAGCAGCTCCTGGGACTACGAGCAGTACTTC.

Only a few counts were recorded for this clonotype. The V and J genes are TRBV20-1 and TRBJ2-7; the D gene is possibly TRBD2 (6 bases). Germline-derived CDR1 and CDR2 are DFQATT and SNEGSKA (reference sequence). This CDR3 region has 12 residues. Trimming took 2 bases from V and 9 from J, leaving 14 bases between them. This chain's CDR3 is CSARPGSQVQYF. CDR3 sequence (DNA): TGCAGTGCTAGACCCGGGAGCCAGGTGCAGTACTTC.

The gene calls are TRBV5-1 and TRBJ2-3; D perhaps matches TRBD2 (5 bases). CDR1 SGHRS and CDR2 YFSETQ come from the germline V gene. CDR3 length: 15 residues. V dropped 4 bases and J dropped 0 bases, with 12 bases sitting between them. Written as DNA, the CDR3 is TGCGCCAGCAGCGCGGCACTAGTTAGCACAGATACGCAGTATTTT. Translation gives CASSAALVSTDTQYF.

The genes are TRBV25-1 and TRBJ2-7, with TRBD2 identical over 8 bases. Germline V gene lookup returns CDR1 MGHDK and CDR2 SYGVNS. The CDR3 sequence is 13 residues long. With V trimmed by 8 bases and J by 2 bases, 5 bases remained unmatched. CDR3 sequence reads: CASASGYTYEQYF. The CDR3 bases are TGTGCCAGCGCTAGCGGGTATACCTACGAGCAGTACTTC.

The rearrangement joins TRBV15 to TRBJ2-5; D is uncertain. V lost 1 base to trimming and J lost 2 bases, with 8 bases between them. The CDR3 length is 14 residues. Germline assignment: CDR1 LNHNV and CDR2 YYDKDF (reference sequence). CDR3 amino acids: CATSRAVKQETQYF. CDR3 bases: TGTGCCACCAGCAGAGCCGTGAAACAAGAGACCCAGTACTTC.

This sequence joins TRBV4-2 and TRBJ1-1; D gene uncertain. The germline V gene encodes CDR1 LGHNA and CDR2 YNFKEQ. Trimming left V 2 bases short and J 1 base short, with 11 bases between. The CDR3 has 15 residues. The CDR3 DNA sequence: TGTGCCAGCAGCCAATCTGGACGGGGGAACACTGAAGCTTTCTTT. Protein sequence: CASSQSGRGNTEAFF.

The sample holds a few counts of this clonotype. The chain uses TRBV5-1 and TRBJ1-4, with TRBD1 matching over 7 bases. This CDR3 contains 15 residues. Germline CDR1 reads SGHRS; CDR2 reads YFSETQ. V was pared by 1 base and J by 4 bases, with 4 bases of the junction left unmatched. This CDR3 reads CASSLTGTDNEKLFF. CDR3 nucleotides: TGCGCCAGCAGCTTGACCGGGACAGATAATGAAAAACTGTTTTTT.

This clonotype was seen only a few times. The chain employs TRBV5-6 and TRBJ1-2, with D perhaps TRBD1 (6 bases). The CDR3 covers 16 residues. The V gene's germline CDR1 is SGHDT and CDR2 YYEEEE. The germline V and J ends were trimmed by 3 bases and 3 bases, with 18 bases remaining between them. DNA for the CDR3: TGTGCCAGCAGCTGGGGGCCACAGGGATACGACTATGGCTACACCTTC. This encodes CASSWGPQGYDYGYTF.

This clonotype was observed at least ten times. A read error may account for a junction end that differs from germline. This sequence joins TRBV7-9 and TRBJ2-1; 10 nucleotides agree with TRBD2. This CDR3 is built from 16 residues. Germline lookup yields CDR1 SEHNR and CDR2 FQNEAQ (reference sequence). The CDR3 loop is CASSVAGGLSYNEQFF. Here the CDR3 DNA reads TGTGCCAGCAGCGTAGCGGGAGGACTTTCCTACAATGAGCAGTTCTTC. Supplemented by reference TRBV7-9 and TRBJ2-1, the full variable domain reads DTGVSQNPRHKITKRGQNVTFRCDPISEHNRLYWYRQTLGQGPEFLTYFQNEAQLEKSRLLSDRFSAERPKGSFSTLEIQRTEQGDSAMYLCASSVAGGLSYNEQFFGPGTRLTVL.

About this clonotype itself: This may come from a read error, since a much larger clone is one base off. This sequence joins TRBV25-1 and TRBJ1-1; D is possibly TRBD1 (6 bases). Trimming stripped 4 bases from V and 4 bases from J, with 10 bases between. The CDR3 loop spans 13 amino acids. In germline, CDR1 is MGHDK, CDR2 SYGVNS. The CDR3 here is CASSVSGVTEAFF. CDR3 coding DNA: TGTGCCAGCAGTGTCTCAGGGGTCACTGAAGCTTTCTTT.